The clone carrying this TCR beta chain was seen once. The sample comes from a study of technical replicates of blood from several donors. The CDR3 is 19 residues long. Germline lookup yields CDR1 SQVTM and CDR2 ANQGSEA. V lost 3 bases to trimming and J lost 3 bases; unmatched junction nucleotides: 20. Measured with immunoSEQ multiplex PCR; TCRdb has only the in-frame clones, and not every one. This table holds under 90,000 clones, roughly 94% found once. The chain links TRBV29-1 to TRBJ2-3; 8 positions match TRBD2. The sample was T cells isolated from PBMCs. The TCR was taken from a human donor in good health. CDR3: CSVDLGVAGYRASTDTQYF. As DNA, the CDR3 is TGCAGCGTTGACCTCGGGGTAGCGGGGTACCGAGCGTCAACAGATACGCAGTATTTT.